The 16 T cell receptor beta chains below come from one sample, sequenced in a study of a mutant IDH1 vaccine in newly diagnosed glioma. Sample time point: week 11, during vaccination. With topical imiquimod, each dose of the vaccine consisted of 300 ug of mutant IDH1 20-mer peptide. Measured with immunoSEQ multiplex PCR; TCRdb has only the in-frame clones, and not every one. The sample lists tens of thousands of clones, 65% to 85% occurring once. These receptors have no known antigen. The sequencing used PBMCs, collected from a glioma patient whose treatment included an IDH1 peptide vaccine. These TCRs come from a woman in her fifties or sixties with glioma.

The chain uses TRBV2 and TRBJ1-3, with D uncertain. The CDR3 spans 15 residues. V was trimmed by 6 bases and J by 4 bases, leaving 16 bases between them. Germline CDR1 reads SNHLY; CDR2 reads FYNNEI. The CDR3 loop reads CASSESQGRGNTIYF. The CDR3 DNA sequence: TGTGCCAGCAGCGAATCTCAAGGCAGAGGAAACACCATATATTTT.

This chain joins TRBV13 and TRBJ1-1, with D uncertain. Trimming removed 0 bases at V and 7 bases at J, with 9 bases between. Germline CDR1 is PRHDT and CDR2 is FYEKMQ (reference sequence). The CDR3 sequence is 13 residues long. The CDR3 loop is CASSLGLRDEAFF. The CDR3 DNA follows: TGTGCCAGCAGCTTAGGCCTACGGGATGAAGCTTTCTTT.

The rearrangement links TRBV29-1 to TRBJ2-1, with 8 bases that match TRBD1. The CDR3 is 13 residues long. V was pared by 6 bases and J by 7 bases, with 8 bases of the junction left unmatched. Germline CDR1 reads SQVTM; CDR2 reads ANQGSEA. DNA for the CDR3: TGCAGCGTCCCTGGACAGGGAAGGAATGAGCAGTTCTTC. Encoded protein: CSVPGQGRNEQFF.

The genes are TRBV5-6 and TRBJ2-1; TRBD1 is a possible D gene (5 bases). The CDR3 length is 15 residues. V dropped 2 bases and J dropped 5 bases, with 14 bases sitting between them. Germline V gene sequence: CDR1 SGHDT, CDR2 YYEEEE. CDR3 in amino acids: CASSFLQAGNNEQFF. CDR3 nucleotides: TGTGCCAGCAGCTTCCTACAGGCAGGAAACAATGAGCAGTTCTTC.

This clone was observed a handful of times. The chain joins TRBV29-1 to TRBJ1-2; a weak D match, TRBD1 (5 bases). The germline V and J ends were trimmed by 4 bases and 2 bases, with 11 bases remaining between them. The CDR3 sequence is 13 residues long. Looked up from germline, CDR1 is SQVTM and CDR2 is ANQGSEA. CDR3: CSVAQVGNYGYTF. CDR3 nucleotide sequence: TGCAGCGTTGCACAGGTTGGAAACTATGGCTACACCTTC.

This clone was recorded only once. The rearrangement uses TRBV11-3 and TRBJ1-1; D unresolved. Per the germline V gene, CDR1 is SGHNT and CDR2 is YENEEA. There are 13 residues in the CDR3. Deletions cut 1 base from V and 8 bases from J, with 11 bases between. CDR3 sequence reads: CASSLGLRAEAFF. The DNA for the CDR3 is TGTGCCAGCAGCTTAGGATTACGGGCAGAAGCTTTCTTT.

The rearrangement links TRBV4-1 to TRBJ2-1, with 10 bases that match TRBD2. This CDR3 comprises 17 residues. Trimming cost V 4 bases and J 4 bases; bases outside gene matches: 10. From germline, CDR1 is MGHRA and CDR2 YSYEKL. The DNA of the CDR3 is TGCGCCAGCAGCCCACAACCTCCTAGCGGGGGTTACAATGAGCAGTTCTTC. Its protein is CASSPQPPSGGYNEQFF.

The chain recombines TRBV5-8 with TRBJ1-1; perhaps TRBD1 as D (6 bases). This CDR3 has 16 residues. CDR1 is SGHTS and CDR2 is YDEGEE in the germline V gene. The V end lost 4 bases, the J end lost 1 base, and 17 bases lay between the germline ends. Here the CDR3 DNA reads TGTGCCAGCAGCCCACTCAGGGGTTCGAGGAACACTGAAGCTTTCTTT. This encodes CASSPLRGSRNTEAFF. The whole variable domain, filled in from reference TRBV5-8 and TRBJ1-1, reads EAGVTQSPTHLIKTRGQQATLRCSPISGHTSVYWYQQALGLGLQFLLWYDEGEERNRGNFPPRFSGRQFPNYSSELNVNALELEDSALYLCASSPLRGSRNTEAFFGQGTRLTVV.

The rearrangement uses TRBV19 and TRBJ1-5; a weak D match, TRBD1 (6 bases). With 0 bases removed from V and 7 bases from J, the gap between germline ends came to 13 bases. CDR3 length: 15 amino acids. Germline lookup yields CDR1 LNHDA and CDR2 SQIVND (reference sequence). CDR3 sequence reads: CASSIDGGGGQPQHF. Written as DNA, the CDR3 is TGTGCCAGTAGTATAGATGGCGGGGGCGGCCAGCCCCAGCATTTT. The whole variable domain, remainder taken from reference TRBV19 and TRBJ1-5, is DGGITQSPKYLFRKEGQNVTLSCEQNLNHDAMYWYRQDPGQGLRLIYYSQIVNDFQKGDIAEGYSVSREKKESFPLTVTSAQKNPTAFYLCASSIDGGGGQPQHFGDGTRLSIL.

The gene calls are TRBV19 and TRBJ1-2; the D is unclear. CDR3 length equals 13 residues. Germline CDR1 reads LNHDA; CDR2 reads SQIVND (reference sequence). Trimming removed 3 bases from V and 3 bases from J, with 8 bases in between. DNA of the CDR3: TGTGCCAGTAGTATCCTCCAGGACTATGGCTACACCTTC. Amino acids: CASSILQDYGYTF.

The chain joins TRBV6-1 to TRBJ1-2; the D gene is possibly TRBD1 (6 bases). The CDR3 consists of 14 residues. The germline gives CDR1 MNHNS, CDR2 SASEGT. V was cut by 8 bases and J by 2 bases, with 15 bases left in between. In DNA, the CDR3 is TGTGCCAGCTTGGACCGGACAGCGAACTATGGCTACACCTTC. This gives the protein CASLDRTANYGYTF.

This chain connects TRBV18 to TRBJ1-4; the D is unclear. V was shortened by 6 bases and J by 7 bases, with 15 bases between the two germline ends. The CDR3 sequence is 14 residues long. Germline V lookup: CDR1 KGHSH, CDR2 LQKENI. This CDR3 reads CASSLQEEGEKLFF. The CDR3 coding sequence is TGTGCCAGCTCGCTGCAGGAGGAGGGTGAAAAACTGTTTTTT.

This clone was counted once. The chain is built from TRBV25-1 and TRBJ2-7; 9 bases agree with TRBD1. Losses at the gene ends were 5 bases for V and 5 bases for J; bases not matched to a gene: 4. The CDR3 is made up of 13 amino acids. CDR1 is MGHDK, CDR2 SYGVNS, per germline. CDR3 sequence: CASSSGTGNEQYF. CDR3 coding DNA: TGTGCCAGCAGTAGCGGGACAGGGAACGAGCAGTACTTC.

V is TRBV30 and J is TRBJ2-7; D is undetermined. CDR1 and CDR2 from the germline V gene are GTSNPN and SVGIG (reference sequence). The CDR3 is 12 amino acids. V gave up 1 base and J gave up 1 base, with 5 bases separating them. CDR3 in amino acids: CAWSGPSYEQYF. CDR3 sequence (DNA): TGTGCCTGGAGTGGACCTTCCTACGAGCAGTACTTC. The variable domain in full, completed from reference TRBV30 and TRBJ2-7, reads SQTIHQWPATLVQPVGSPLSLECTVEGTSNPNLYWYRQAAGRGLQLLFYSVGIGQISSEVPQNLSASRPQDRQFILSSKKLLLSDSGFYLCAWSGPSYEQYFGPGTRLTVT.

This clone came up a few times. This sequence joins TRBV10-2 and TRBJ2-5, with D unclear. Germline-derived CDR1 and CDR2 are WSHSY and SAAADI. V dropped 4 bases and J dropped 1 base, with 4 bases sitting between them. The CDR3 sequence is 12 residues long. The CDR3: CASSGPQETQYF. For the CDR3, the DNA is TGCGCCAGCAGTGGTCCCCAAGAGACCCAGTACTTC.

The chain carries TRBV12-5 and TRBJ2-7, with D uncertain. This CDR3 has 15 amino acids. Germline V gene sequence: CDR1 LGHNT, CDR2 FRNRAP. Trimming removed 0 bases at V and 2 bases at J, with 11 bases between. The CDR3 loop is CASGLVGGRTYEQYF. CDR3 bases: TGTGCTAGTGGTTTGGTCGGCGGCAGGACCTACGAGCAGTACTTC. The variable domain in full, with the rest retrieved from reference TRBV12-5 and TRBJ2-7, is DARVTQTPRHKVTEMGQEVTMRCQPILGHNTVFWYRQTMMQGLELLAYFRNRAPLDDSGMPKDRFSAEMPDATLATLKIQPSEPRDSAVYFCASGLVGGRTYEQYFGPGTRLTVT.